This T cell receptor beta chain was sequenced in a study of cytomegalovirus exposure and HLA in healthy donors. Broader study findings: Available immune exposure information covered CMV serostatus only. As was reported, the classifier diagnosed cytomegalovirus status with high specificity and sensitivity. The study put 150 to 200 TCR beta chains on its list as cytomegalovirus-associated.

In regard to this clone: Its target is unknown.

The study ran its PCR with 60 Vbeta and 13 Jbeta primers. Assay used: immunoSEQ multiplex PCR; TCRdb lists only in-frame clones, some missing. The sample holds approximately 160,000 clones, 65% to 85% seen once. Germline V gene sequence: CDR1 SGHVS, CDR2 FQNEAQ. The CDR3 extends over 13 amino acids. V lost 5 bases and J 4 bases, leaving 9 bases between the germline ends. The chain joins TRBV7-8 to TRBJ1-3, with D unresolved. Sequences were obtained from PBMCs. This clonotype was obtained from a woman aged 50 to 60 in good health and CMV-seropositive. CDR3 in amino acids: CASSSTVGNTIYF. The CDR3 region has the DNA TGTGCCAGCAGCAGCACGGTCGGAAACACCATATATTTT.